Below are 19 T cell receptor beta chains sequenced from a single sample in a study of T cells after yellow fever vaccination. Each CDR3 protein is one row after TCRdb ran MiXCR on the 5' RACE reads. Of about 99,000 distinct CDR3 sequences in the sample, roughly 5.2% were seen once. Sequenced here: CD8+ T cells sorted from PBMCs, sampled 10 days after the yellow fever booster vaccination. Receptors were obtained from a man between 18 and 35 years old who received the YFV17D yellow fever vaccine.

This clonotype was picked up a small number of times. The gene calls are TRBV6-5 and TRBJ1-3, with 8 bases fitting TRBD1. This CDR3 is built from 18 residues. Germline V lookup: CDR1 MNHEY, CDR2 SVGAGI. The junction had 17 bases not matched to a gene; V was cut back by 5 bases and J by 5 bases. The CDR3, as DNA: TGTGCCAGCAGTAAGGCCTCCCCGGGACAGGCGTCTCGAAACACCATATATTTT. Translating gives CASSKASPGQASRNTIYF.

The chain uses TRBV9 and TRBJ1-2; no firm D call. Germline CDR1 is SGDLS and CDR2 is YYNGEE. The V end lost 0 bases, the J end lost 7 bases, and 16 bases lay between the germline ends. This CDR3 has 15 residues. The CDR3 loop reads CASSVGATPKGGYTF. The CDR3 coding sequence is TGTGCCAGCAGCGTAGGAGCAACCCCGAAAGGTGGCTACACCTTC.

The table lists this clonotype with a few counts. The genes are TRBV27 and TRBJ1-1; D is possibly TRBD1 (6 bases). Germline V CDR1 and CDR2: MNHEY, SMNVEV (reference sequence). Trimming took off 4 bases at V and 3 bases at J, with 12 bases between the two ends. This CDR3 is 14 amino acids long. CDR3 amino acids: CASSSGARHTEAFF. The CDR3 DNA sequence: TGTGCCAGCAGTTCGGGGGCGAGGCACACTGAAGCTTTCTTT.

The CDR3 sequence is CASSFRDRSVEKLFF. CDR3 nucleotides: TGTGCCAGCAGTTTCCGTGACAGAAGCGTTGAAAAACTGTTTTTT. The chain combines TRBV12-3 or TRBV12-4 with TRBJ1-4; weak D call: TRBD1 (5 bases). Trimming took 3 bases from V and 7 from J, leaving 15 bases between them. The CDR3 runs 15 residues.

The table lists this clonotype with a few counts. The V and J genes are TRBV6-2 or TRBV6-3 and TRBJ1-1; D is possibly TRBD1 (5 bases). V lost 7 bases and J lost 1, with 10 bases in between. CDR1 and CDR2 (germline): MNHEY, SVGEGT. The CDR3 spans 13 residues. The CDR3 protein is CASKLDRNTEAFF. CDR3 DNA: TGTGCCAGCAAATTAGACAGGAACACTGAAGCTTTCTTT.

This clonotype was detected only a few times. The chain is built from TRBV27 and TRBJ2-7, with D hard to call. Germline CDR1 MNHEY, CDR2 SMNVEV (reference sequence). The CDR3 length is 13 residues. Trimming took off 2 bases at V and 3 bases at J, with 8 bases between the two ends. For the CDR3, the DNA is TGTGCCAGCAGTTTAGGCCGATACTACGAGCAGTACGTC. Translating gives CASSLGRYYEQYV.

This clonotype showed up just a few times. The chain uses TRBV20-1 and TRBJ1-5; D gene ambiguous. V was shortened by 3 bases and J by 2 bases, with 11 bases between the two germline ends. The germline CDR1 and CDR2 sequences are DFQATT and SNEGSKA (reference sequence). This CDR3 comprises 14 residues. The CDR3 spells CSASQDEGNQPQHF. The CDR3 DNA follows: TGCAGTGCTAGTCAGGATGAGGGCAATCAGCCCCAGCATTTT.

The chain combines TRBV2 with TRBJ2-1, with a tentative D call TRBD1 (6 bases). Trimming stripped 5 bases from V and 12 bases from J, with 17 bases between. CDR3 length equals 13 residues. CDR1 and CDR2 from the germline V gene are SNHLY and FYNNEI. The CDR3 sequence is CASSLITGRAQFF. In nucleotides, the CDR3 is TGTGCCAGCAGTCTTATTACAGGGCGGGCGCAGTTCTTC.

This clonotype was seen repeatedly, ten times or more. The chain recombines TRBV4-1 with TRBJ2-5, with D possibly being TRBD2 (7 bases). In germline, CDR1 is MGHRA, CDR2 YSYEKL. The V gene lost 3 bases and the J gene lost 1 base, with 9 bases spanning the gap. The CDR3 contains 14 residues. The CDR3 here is CASSHGGPQETQYF. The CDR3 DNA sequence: TGCGCCAGCAGCCACGGGGGGCCCCAAGAGACCCAGTACTTC.

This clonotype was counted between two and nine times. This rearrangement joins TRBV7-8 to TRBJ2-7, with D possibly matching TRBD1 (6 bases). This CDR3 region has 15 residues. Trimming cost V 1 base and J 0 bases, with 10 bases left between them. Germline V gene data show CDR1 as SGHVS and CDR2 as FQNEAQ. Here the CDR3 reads CASSLGVGASYEQYF. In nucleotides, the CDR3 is TGTGCCAGCAGCTTAGGGGTGGGGGCCTCCTACGAGCAGTACTTC.

CDR3 nucleotide sequence: TGTGCCAGCCGCTTCCTTCAGGGAGACCCCTATGGCTACACCTTC. Translated: CASRFLQGDPYGYTF. The chain is built from TRBV28 and TRBJ1-2; tentatively, D is TRBD1 (5 bases). Deletions cut 8 bases from V and 4 bases from J, with 20 bases between. Germline V gives CDR1 MDHEN, CDR2 SYDVKM. The CDR3 is 15 amino acids.

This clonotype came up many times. The CDR3 DNA follows: TGCGCCAGCAGCCAAGATTGGTGGGGACTAGCGGGGACGTTCTCCTACGAGCAGTACTTC. Protein sequence: CASSQDWWGLAGTFSYEQYF. V and J are TRBV4-1 and TRBJ2-7; 13 nucleotides line up with TRBD2. The germline V gene has CDR1 MGHRA and CDR2 YSYEKL. The CDR3 totals 20 residues. V gave up 0 bases and J gave up 0 bases; unmatched junction bases: 11.

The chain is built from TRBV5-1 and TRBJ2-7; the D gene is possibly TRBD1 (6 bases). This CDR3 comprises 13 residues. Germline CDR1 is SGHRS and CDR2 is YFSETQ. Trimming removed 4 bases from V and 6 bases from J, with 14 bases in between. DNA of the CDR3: TGCGCCAGCAGCGGGGGCTTAGGTGTCGAGCAGTACTTC. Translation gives CASSGGLGVEQYF.

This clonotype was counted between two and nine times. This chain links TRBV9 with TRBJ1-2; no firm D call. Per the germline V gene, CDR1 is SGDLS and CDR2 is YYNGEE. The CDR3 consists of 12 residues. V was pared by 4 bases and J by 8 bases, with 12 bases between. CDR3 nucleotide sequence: TGTGCCAGCAGCTCACCATGGTGGGGCTACACCTTC. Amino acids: CASSSPWWGYTF.

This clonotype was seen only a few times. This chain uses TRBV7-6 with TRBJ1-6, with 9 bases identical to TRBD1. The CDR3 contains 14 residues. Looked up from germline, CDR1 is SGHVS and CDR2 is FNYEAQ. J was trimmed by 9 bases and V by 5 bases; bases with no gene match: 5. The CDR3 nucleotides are TGTGCCAGCAGCGTTACAGGGGGCCGTTCACCCCTCCACTTT. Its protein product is CASSVTGGRSPLHF.

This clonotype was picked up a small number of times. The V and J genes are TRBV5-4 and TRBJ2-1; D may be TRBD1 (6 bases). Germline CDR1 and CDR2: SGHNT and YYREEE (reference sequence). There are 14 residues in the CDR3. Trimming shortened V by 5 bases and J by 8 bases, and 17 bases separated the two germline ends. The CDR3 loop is CASRSGRGKDEQFF. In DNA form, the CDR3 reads TGTGCCAGCAGATCCGGCAGGGGCAAGGATGAGCAGTTCTTC.

The CDR3 DNA is TGCGCCAGCAGCCCGGACAGGAGCTCTGGAAACACCATATATTTT. Translation gives CASSPDRSSGNTIYF. This sequence joins TRBV4-1 and TRBJ1-3; 7 bases align to TRBD1. This CDR3 comprises 15 residues. The J segment lost 0 bases and the V segment lost 4 bases, leaving 3 bases of the junction unmatched. Germline V gene data show CDR1 as MGHRA and CDR2 as YSYEKL.

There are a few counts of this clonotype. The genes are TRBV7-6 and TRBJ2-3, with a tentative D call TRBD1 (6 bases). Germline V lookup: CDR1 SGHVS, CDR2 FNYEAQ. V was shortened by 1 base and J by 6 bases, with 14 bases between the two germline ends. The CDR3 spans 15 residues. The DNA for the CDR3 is TGTGCCAGCAGCTTAGTGGCAGGGGTTCTCGATACGCAGTATTTT. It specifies CASSLVAGVLDTQYF.

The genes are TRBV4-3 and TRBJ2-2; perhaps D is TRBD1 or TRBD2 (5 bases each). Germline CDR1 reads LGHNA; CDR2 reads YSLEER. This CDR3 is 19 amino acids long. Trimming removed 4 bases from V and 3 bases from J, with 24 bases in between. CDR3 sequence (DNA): TGCGCCAGCAGCCTAGTGGGGGACCGGAAGGGGATTTACACCGGGGAGCTGTTTTTT. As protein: CASSLVGDRKGIYTGELFF.